A single sample is the source of the 18 T cell receptor beta chains below, sequenced in a study of T-cell reconstitution after alpha-beta-depleted transplantation in children. During its preparation, the TCRbeta library received unique molecular identifiers. TCRdb processed the PCR reads anew with MiXCR; each CDR3 protein has one entry. The table shows just under 550,000 distinct CDR3 sequences, with about 16% occurring only once. The material sequenced was PBMCs from the stem cell graft donor, taken from the stem cell graft. Receptors originate from a human donor who donated a stem cell graft to a child with acute lymphoblastic leukemia.

The chain carries TRBV12-3 or TRBV12-4 and TRBJ2-1, with 10 bases lining up with TRBD2. V lost 4 bases, J lost 5 bases, and 2 bases stayed unmatched. The CDR3 is 14 amino acids. CDR3 sequence: CASSWTSGHNEQFF. In DNA form, the CDR3 reads TGTGCCAGCAGTTGGACTAGCGGTCACAATGAGCAGTTCTTC.

The chain recombines TRBV5-5 with TRBJ2-3; 9 nucleotides line up with TRBD2. With 4 bases clipped from V and 0 bases from J, the junction kept 6 bases outside the gene matches. Germline lookup yields CDR1 SGHKS and CDR2 YYEKEE (reference sequence). The length of the CDR3 is 16 residues. For the CDR3, the DNA is TGTGCCAGCAGCAGCGGACTAGCGATCAGCACAGATACGCAGTATTTT. This gives the protein CASSSGLAISTDTQYF.

There are a few counts of this clonotype. The chain links TRBV20-1 to TRBJ2-2; the match to TRBD1 covers 11 bases. CDR3 length: 15 residues. Germline V gives CDR1 DFQATT, CDR2 SNEGSKA (reference sequence). The V and J ends lost 3 bases and 5 bases, in that order; junction bases with no gene match: 5. The CDR3 nucleotides read TGCAGTGCTAGGGGACAGGGGGTATGGACCGGGGAGCTGTTTTTT. Protein sequence: CSARGQGVWTGELFF.

The sample holds many counts of this clonotype. The CDR3 DNA reads as TGTGCCAGCAGTTTTAGACAGGGGGCCGGGACCGGGGAGCTGTTTTTT. Translating gives CASSFRQGAGTGELFF. The chain couples TRBV12-3 or TRBV12-4 to TRBJ2-2; TRBD1 matches 10 bases. The CDR3 loop spans 16 amino acids. The J segment lost 5 bases and the V segment lost 3 bases, leaving 6 bases of the junction unmatched.

The chain recombines TRBV4-2 with TRBJ2-1; D unclear. The CDR3 spans 16 residues. V lost 0 bases, J lost 0 bases, and 9 bases lay in between. CDR1 and CDR2 (germline): LGHNA, YNFKEQ. The DNA for the CDR3 is TGTGCCAGCAGCCAAGATGTCTCAAGCTCCTACAATGAGCAGTTCTTC. This sequence encodes CASSQDVSSSYNEQFF.

V and J are TRBV12-3 or TRBV12-4 and TRBJ1-1; no definite D call. The CDR3 runs to 15 residues. The V end lost 3 bases, the J end lost 0 bases, and 11 bases lay between the germline ends. DNA for the CDR3: TGTGCCAGCAGTTTTAGACACTACTTGAACACTGAAGCTTTCTTT. It is translated as CASSFRHYLNTEAFF.

The genes are TRBV5-1 and TRBJ2-1; D is unclear. There are 13 residues in the CDR3. The germline V and J ends were trimmed by 2 bases and 6 bases, with 9 bases remaining between them. The germline CDR1 and CDR2 sequences are SGHRS and YFSETQ. The CDR3 loop is CASSFVTLNEQFF. CDR3 nucleotides: TGCGCCAGCAGCTTCGTCACCCTCAATGAGCAGTTCTTC.

This clonotype was detected only a few times. The V call is TRBV12-3 or TRBV12-4, the J call TRBJ2-5; D assignment may be TRBD1 or TRBD2 (5 bases each). This CDR3 region has 12 residues. V shed 8 bases and J shed 3 bases, with 10 bases lying between them. The DNA of the CDR3 is TGTGCCAGCTGTCTGGGGGAAGAGACCCAGTACTTC. It specifies CASCLGEETQYF.

V usage is TRBV5-1 and J usage is TRBJ2-4; D call uncertain. Trimming took 7 bases from V and 1 from J, leaving 15 bases between them. The CDR3 runs to 15 residues. CDR1 and CDR2 from the germline V gene are SGHRS and YFSETQ. The DNA of the CDR3 is TGCGCCAGCTCCTCGGAAGGTAGGGCCAAAAACATTCAGTACTTC. Encoded protein: CASSSEGRAKNIQYF.

This clonotype was seen repeatedly, ten times or more. This chain links TRBV20-1 with TRBJ2-3; no clear D. This CDR3 contains 12 residues. The germline V and J ends were trimmed by 1 base and 9 bases, with 11 bases remaining between them. Germline V CDR1 and CDR2: DFQATT, SNEGSKA (reference sequence). The CDR3 loop reads CSARGDPGTQYF. The CDR3 DNA is TGCAGTGCTAGAGGAGACCCCGGCACGCAGTATTTT.

The chain combines TRBV20-1 with TRBJ1-5, with TRBD1 matching 7 bases. Per germline, CDR1 DFQATT and CDR2 SNEGSKA (reference sequence). The CDR3 spans 13 residues. After removal of 3 bases from V and 4 bases from J, the junction contained 3 bases not matched to a gene. The CDR3 region is CSARGQWNQPQHF. The CDR3 nucleotides are TGCAGTGCTAGGGGACAGTGGAATCAGCCCCAGCATTTT.

The chain uses TRBV5-1 and TRBJ2-7; 7 positions agree with TRBD2. J gave up 0 bases and V 5 bases, and 5 bases lay outside the gene matches. This CDR3 has 14 amino acids. Germline V gene lookup returns CDR1 SGHRS and CDR2 YFSETQ. The CDR3 loop reads CASRLGTTSYEQYF. Written as DNA, the CDR3 is TGCGCCAGCAGACTCGGGACTACCTCCTACGAGCAGTACTTC.

This clonotype was counted only a few times. This rearrangement joins TRBV11-1 to TRBJ1-1; weak D call: TRBD1 (6 bases). V gave up 8 bases and J gave up 0 bases, with 31 bases separating them. CDR1 and CDR2 from the germline V gene are SGHAT and FQDESV (reference sequence). This CDR3 has 20 residues. For the CDR3, the DNA is TGTGCCAGCGGGGGAAGGGGCCAGGACGGTTTGGGGGACATGAACACTGAAGCTTTCTTT. Protein: CASGGRGQDGLGDMNTEAFF.

The J gene is TRBJ1-1, the V gene TRBV25-1; a weak D match, TRBD1 (6 bases). The CDR3 is made up of 14 amino acids. Germline CDR1 and CDR2: MGHDK and SYGVNS. Trimming shortened V by 1 base and J by 5 bases, and 11 bases separated the two germline ends. This CDR3 reads CASSELQGKTEAFF. In nucleotides, the CDR3 is TGTGCCAGCAGTGAATTACAGGGCAAGACTGAAGCTTTCTTT.

This clonotype was detected only a few times. The chain uses TRBV20-1 and TRBJ2-3, with 7 bases that match TRBD2. Germline V CDR1 and CDR2: DFQATT, SNEGSKA (reference sequence). V shed 5 bases and J 5 bases; nucleotides not matched to a gene: 10. The CDR3 consists of 14 residues. The CDR3 loop reads CSAETSLEGDTQYF. The CDR3 bases are TGCAGTGCTGAGACTAGCCTGGAAGGAGATACGCAGTATTTT.

At least ten counts were recorded for this clonotype. V is TRBV5-1 and J is TRBJ2-1, with D perhaps matching TRBD2 (6 bases). This CDR3 comprises 16 residues. From germline, CDR1 is SGHRS and CDR2 YFSETQ. V was cut by 0 bases and J by 4 bases, with 14 bases left in between. CDR3 residues: CASSLVSGAVYNEQFF. The CDR3 region has the DNA TGCGCCAGCAGCTTGGTATCGGGAGCCGTATACAATGAGCAGTTCTTC.

In its sample, this clonotype was seen a few times. CDR3 residues: CSVLYTEAFF. The CDR3 region has the DNA TGCAGCGTGCTTTACACTGAAGCTTTCTTT. The genes are TRBV29-1 and TRBJ1-1; no reliable D call. Germline CDR1 is SQVTM and CDR2 is ANQGSEA. This CDR3 contains 10 residues. V was shortened by 6 bases and J by 3 bases, with 5 bases between the two germline ends.

The V gene is TRBV5-1, the J gene TRBJ2-7, with a possible D match to TRBD1 (6 bases). Per germline, CDR1 SGHRS and CDR2 YFSETQ. CDR3 length: 15 amino acids. With 0 bases removed from V and 2 bases from J, the gap between germline ends came to 12 bases. The CDR3 sequence is CASSLAGRGTYEQYF. DNA for the CDR3: TGCGCCAGCAGCTTGGCGGGCAGGGGCACCTACGAGCAGTACTTC.